Listed here are 27 T cell receptor beta chains from one sample, sequenced in a study of OX40 agonist ivuxolimab in advanced cancers. Sequencing used immunoSEQ multiplex PCR; TCRdb keeps in-frame clones, though not all of them. Here the sample spans 65,000 to 95,000 clones, 90% being singletons. The sequenced sample was CD4+ or CD8+ T cells sorted from blood, obtained in a trial of the OX40 agonist ivuxolimab. The receptors derive from an adult with an advanced solid tumor such as melanoma, head and neck, liver or kidney cancer.

The chain couples TRBV25-1 to TRBJ1-6; a weak D match, TRBD1 (5 bases). Germline V gene lookup returns CDR1 MGHDK and CDR2 SYGVNS. The CDR3 is 13 residues long. V was pared by 6 bases and J by 8 bases, with 11 bases between. Here the CDR3 reads CASRSGTDSPLHF. The CDR3 coding sequence is TGTGCCAGCAGGTCCGGGACTGATTCACCCCTCCACTTT.

The chain is built from TRBV2 and TRBJ1-2; D is undetermined. The CDR3 loop spans 14 amino acids. In germline, CDR1 is SNHLY, CDR2 FYNNEI. With 0 bases removed from V and 4 bases from J, the gap between germline ends came to 9 bases. CDR3 amino acids: CASSEAGLGYGYTF. For the CDR3, the DNA is TGTGCCAGCAGTGAAGCGGGTCTAGGCTATGGCTACACCTTC.

The chain is built from TRBV6-1 and TRBJ2-3; 7 bases align to TRBD1. Trimming cost V 4 bases and J 5 bases; bases outside gene matches: 15. CDR1 is MNHNS and CDR2 is SASEGT in the germline V gene. The CDR3 contains 17 residues. Written as DNA, the CDR3 is TGTGCCAGCAGTGGCCGCGAGGACAGGATTCTTCGAGATACGCAGTATTTT. This sequence encodes CASSGREDRILRDTQYF.

This chain connects TRBV30 to TRBJ2-2, with 7 bases aligning to TRBD1. The ends lost 0 bases at V and 8 bases at J; junction bases unmatched: 18. CDR1 and CDR2 from the germline V gene are GTSNPN and SVGIG (reference sequence). The CDR3 is 18 amino acids. In DNA, the CDR3 is TGTGCCTGGAGTGTATGGCCACAACACAGGGGAGCTGGGGGGGAGCTGTTTTTT. It yields the protein CAWSVWPQHRGAGGELFF. The full variable domain, with the rest looked up from reference TRBV30 and TRBJ2-2, is SQTIHQWPATLVQPVGSPLSLECTVEGTSNPNLYWYRQAAGRGLQLLFYSVGIGQISSEVPQNLSASRPQDRQFILSSKKLLLSDSGFYLCAWSVWPQHRGAGGELFFGEGSRLTVL.

V and J are TRBV18 and TRBJ1-5; D gene ambiguous. The CDR3 sequence is 15 residues long. Germline V gives CDR1 KGHSH, CDR2 LQKENI. The V gene lost 1 base and the J gene lost 3 bases, with 10 bases spanning the gap. The CDR3 coding sequence is TGTGCCAGCTCACCACAGGACGGCCACAATCAGCCCCAGCATTTT. Translated, it gives CASSPQDGHNQPQHF.

The chain carries TRBV11-1 and TRBJ1-3; D is unresolved. Germline CDR1 SGHAT, CDR2 FQDESV (reference sequence). The CDR3 has 13 residues. Trimming removed 5 bases from V and 5 bases from J, with 10 bases in between. The CDR3 loop is CASSHSTRNTIYF. CDR3 in DNA: TGTGCCAGCAGCCACTCCACCCGAAACACCATATATTTT.

The chain joins TRBV6-1 to TRBJ2-3; D might be TRBD2 (6 bases). Trimming took 3 bases from V and 4 from J, leaving 14 bases between them. The CDR3 has 15 amino acids. CDR1 is MNHNS and CDR2 is SASEGT in the germline V gene. The CDR3 region is CASSEGRGGPDTQYF. CDR3 nucleotides: TGTGCCAGCAGTGAGGGGCGGGGTGGTCCAGATACGCAGTATTTT.

The chain uses TRBV5-1 and TRBJ1-1, with 9 bases that match TRBD1. The J segment lost 0 bases and the V segment lost 4 bases, leaving 13 bases of the junction unmatched. CDR1 SGHRS and CDR2 YFSETQ come from the germline V gene. The CDR3 runs 18 residues. The CDR3 is CASSHLGTGLMMNTEAFF. The CDR3 DNA reads TGCGCCAGCAGCCACCTCGGGACAGGGCTGATGATGAACACTGAAGCTTTCTTT.

V usage is TRBV4-2 and J usage is TRBJ2-1, with 9 bases lining up with TRBD2. Germline values: CDR1 LGHNA, CDR2 YNFKEQ. The junction had 5 bases not matched to a gene; V was cut back by 0 bases and J by 2 bases. This CDR3 region has 17 residues. CDR3 in amino acids: CASSQDNSGGTYNEQFF. DNA for the CDR3: TGTGCCAGCAGCCAAGATAACAGCGGGGGGACCTACAATGAGCAGTTCTTC.

The chain employs TRBV6-1 and TRBJ2-3; no firm D call. This CDR3 is built from 15 residues. V shed 7 bases and J shed 8 bases, with 22 bases lying between them. Germline V CDR1 and CDR2: MNHNS, SASEGT. The CDR3, as DNA: TGTGCCAGCATCCGAGAAGGGTTCGAACTCAGTACGCAGTATTTT. This encodes CASIREGFELSTQYF.

V and J are TRBV5-1 and TRBJ2-5, with a possible D match to TRBD1 (6 bases). Germline V gives CDR1 SGHRS, CDR2 YFSETQ. CDR3 length equals 22 residues. Trimming stripped 3 bases from V and 3 bases from J, with 36 bases between. The CDR3 DNA is TGCGCCAGCAGCTCCCTCCCGGCGACAGTTCTCCAGGGGTATGCCTCTAAAGAGACCCAGTACTTC. Its translation is CASSSLPATVLQGYASKETQYF. Supplemented by reference TRBV5-1 and TRBJ2-5, the full variable domain reads KAGVTQTPRYLIKTRGQQVTLSCSPISGHRSVSWYQQTPGQGLQFLFEYFSETQRNKGNFPGRFSGRQFSNSRSEMNVSTLELGDSALYLCASSSLPATVLQGYASKETQYFGPGTRLLVL.

The chain combines TRBV27 with TRBJ1-2, with TRBD1 as a possible D gene (5 bases). V lost 2 bases to trimming and J lost 4 bases, with 8 bases between them. From germline, CDR1 is MNHEY and CDR2 SMNVEV (reference sequence). CDR3 length: 13 amino acids. The CDR3: CASSLRGGYGYTF. DNA for the CDR3: TGTGCCAGCAGTTTACGGGGGGGCTATGGCTACACCTTC.

The J gene is TRBJ1-4, the V gene TRBV4-2; the match to TRBD1 covers 7 bases. The V and J ends lost 0 bases and 7 bases, in that order; junction bases with no gene match: 5. CDR1 and CDR2 from the germline V gene are LGHNA and YNFKEQ. The CDR3 extends over 15 amino acids. CDR3 DNA sequence: TGTGCCAGCAGCCAAGATCTCCAGGGGGGTGAAAAACTGTTTTTT. This gives the protein CASSQDLQGGEKLFF.

The count of this clone is one. Given the absence of the conserved phenylalanine or tryptophan at the CDR3 end, a read error is likely. Because the CDR3's place on the DNA is in doubt, the DNA is left out and the CDR3 is given as listed by TCRdb. This chain joins TRBV6-5 and TRBJ1-1; the D call in the table, TRBD1, was not verified against the DNA. CDR1 and CDR2 (germline): MNHEY, SVGAGI. With termini counted, the CDR3 has 12 amino acids. CDR3 sequence reads: CASSYSTGAELS.

V is TRBV11-2 and J is TRBJ2-2; TRBD1 or TRBD2 may be the D gene (5 bases each). This CDR3 spans 15 amino acids. Per germline, CDR1 SGHAT and CDR2 FQNNGV. The germline V and J ends were trimmed by 5 bases and 4 bases, with 14 bases remaining between them. The CDR3 region is CASSLGSGGTGELFF. CDR3 sequence (DNA): TGTGCCAGCAGCCTAGGTAGTGGGGGCACCGGGGAGCTGTTTTTT.

V gene TRBV10-3 combines with J gene TRBJ2-2; 7 bases fit TRBD1. V gave up 6 bases and J gave up 3 bases; unmatched junction bases: 7. There are 15 residues in the CDR3. The V gene's germline CDR1 is ENHRY and CDR2 SYGVKD. CDR3 DNA sequence: TGTGCCATCAGAAAACGGGACAGTCACACCGGGGAGCTGTTTTTT. The encoded protein is CAIRKRDSHTGELFF.

The chain recombines TRBV7-8 with TRBJ1-1, with D tentatively TRBD1 (6 bases). The CDR3 extends over 13 amino acids. Germline CDR1 SGHVS, CDR2 FQNEAQ. V lost 3 bases to trimming and J lost 5 bases, with 10 bases between them. The CDR3 loop reads CASSFGGWTEAFF. CDR3 nucleotide sequence: TGTGCCAGCAGCTTCGGGGGCTGGACTGAAGCTTTCTTT.

V and J are TRBV19 and TRBJ2-2; 12 bases agree with TRBD2. Per germline, CDR1 LNHDA and CDR2 SQIVND (reference sequence). The length of the CDR3 is 16 residues. V dropped 5 bases and J dropped 9; count of bases not matched to a gene: 10. This CDR3 reads CASSPTGTSGPRELFF. The CDR3 DNA is TGTGCCAGTAGTCCGACCGGGACTAGCGGGCCCCGGGAGCTGTTTTTT. Drawing the rest from reference TRBV19 and TRBJ2-2, the complete variable domain is DGGITQSPKYLFRKEGQNVTLSCEQNLNHDAMYWYRQDPGQGLRLIYYSQIVNDFQKGDIAEGYSVSREKKESFPLTVTSAQKNPTAFYLCASSPTGTSGPRELFFGEGSRLTVL.

The chain joins TRBV4-1 to TRBJ2-1; 10 bases are shared with TRBD1. The CDR3 consists of 16 residues. The germline CDR1 and CDR2 sequences are MGHRA and YSYEKL. V was clipped by 2 bases and J by 6 bases; unmatched bases: 7. The CDR3 nucleotides are TGCGCCAGCAGCCAACCTGACAGGGACAGGGGCAATGAGCAGTTCTTC. Translating it yields CASSQPDRDRGNEQFF.

The chain has TRBV6-5 and TRBJ1-6; a possible D gene is TRBD1 (5 bases). CDR1 is MNHEY, CDR2 SVGAGI, per germline. Trimming left V 3 bases short and J 7 bases short, with 16 bases between. This CDR3 region has 16 residues. The CDR3 coding sequence is TGTGCCAGCAGTTATAGTCGGGACGGTGGAAATTCACCCCTCCACTTT. This translates into CASSYSRDGGNSPLHF.

V is TRBV28 and J is TRBJ2-2; 9 bases fit TRBD1. The CDR3 has 17 residues. V lost 5 bases to trimming and J lost 1 base; unmatched junction nucleotides: 8. Germline V gene lookup returns CDR1 MDHEN and CDR2 SYDVKM. The CDR3 sequence is CASSGGWTGVNTGELFF. The CDR3, as DNA: TGTGCCAGCAGTGGTGGATGGACAGGGGTGAACACCGGGGAGCTGTTTTTT.

This rearrangement joins TRBV15 to TRBJ2-2; 8 nucleotides line up with TRBD2. CDR1 is LNHNV, CDR2 YYDKDF, per germline (reference sequence). Losses at the gene ends were 3 bases for V and 1 base for J; bases not matched to a gene: 1. The CDR3 spans 15 residues. The CDR3 sequence is CATSRSGGNTGELFF. CDR3 nucleotides: TGTGCCACCAGCAGGAGCGGGGGGAACACCGGGGAGCTGTTTTTT.

V and J are TRBV5-1 and TRBJ1-5; D is ambiguous. The germline V gene encodes CDR1 SGHRS and CDR2 YFSETQ. Trimming removed 0 bases at V and 0 bases at J, with 7 bases between. The CDR3 sequence is 15 residues long. CDR3 sequence: CASSLAGSSNQPQHF. The CDR3 region has the DNA TGCGCCAGCAGCTTGGCGGGGTCTAGCAATCAGCCCCAGCATTTT.

V and J are TRBV4-1 and TRBJ1-1, with TRBD1 matching 7 bases. The V gene end was trimmed by 5 bases and the J gene end by 3 bases; junction bases not matched to a gene: 12. The CDR3 runs 16 residues. In germline, CDR1 is MGHRA, CDR2 YSYEKL. The CDR3 bases are TGCGCCAGCAGCGGAACAGGGGCCAGTCCCCACACTGAAGCTTTCTTT. Encoded protein: CASSGTGASPHTEAFF.

The chain couples TRBV7-2 to TRBJ2-2; 8 bases fit TRBD2. The trim removed 1 base at V and 4 bases at J, leaving 8 bases unmatched. The CDR3 loop spans 17 amino acids. Germline V gene data show CDR1 as SGHTA and CDR2 as FQGNSA. The CDR3 DNA sequence: TGTGCCAGCAGCTTAGTCGGCGGGGGGACGGGCACCGGGGAGCTGTTTTTT. Its translation: CASSLVGGGTGTGELFF.

This clone has a handful of counts. This chain's CDR3 is CASSPGSSLGYTF. The CDR3 DNA is TGTGCCAGCTCACCGGGCAGTTCGCTTGGCTACACCTTC. This chain joins TRBV18 and TRBJ1-2; D not resolved. Trimming took off 3 bases at V and 7 bases at J, with 12 bases between the two ends. The length of the CDR3 is 13 residues. Germline V gives CDR1 KGHSH, CDR2 LQKENI. Full variable domain (missing parts from reference TRBV18 and TRBJ1-2): NAGVMQNPRHLVRRRGQEARLRCSPMKGHSHVYWYRQLPEEGLKFMVYLQKENIIDESGMPKERFSAEFPKEGPSILRIQQVVRGDSAAYFCASSPGSSLGYTFGSGTRLTVV.

The chain joins TRBV28 to TRBJ1-2; TRBD1 agrees at 7 bases. Unmatched junction bases numbered 11, after V lost 10 bases and J lost 6 bases. The CDR3 loop spans 13 amino acids. Looked up from germline, CDR1 is MDHEN and CDR2 is SYDVKM. DNA for the CDR3: TGTGCCACAGAAGAGGGGGCTCTAGATGGCTACACCTTC. This sequence encodes CATEEGALDGYTF.